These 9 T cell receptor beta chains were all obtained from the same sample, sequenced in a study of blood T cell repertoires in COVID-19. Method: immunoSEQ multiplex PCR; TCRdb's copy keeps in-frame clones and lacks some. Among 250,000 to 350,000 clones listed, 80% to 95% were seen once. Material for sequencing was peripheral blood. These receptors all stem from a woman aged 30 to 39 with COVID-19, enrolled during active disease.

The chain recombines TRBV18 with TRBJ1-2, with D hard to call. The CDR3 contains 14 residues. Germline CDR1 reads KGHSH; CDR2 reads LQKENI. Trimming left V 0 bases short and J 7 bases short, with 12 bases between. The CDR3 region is CASSPPNREGGYTF. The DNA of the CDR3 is TGTGCCAGCTCACCACCGAACAGAGAGGGTGGCTACACCTTC.

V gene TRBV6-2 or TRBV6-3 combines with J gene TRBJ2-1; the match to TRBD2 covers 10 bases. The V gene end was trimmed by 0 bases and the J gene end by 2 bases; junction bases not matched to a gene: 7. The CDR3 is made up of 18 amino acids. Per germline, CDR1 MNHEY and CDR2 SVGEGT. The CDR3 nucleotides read TGTGCCAGCAGTTACTCGGGCCAAAGCGGGAGGGCCTACAATGAGCAGTTCTTC. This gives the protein CASSYSGQSGRAYNEQFF.

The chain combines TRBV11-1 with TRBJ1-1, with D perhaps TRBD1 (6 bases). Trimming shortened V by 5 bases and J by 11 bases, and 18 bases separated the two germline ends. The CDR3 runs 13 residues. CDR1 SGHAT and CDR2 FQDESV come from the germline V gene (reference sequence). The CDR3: CASSKKQGFGAFF. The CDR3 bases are TGTGCCAGCAGCAAAAAACAGGGTTTTGGTGCTTTCTTT.

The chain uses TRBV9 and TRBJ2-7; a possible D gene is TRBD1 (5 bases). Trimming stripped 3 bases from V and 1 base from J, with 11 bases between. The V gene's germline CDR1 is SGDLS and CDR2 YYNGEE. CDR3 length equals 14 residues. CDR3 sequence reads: CASSDRAGSYEQYF. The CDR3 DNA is TGTGCCAGCAGCGATCGGGCAGGGTCCTACGAGCAGTACTTC. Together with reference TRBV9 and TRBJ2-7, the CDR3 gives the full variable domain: DSGVTQTPKHLITATGQRVTLRCSPRSGDLSVYWYQQSLDQGLQFLIQYYNGEERAKGNILERFSAQQFPDLHSELNLSSLELGDSALYFCASSDRAGSYEQYFGPGTRLTVT.

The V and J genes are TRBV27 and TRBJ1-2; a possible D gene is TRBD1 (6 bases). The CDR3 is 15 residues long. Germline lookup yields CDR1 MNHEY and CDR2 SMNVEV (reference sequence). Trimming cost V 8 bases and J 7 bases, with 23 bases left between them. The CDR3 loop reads CASGPVVTGLGGYTF. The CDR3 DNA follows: TGTGCCAGCGGACCCGTCGTCACAGGGTTAGGTGGCTACACCTTC.

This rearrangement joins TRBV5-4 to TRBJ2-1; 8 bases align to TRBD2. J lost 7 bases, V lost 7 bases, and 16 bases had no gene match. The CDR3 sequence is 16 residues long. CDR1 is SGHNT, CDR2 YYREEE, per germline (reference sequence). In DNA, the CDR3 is TGTGCCAGCTCCCGGGGGGGGCTAGCGGAAGTAAATGAGCAGTTCTTC. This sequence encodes CASSRGGLAEVNEQFF.

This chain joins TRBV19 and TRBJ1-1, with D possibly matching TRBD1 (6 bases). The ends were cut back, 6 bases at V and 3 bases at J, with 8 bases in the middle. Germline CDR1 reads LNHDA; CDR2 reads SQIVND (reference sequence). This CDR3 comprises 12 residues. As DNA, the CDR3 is TGTGCCAGTAGGAAGGGGGACACTGAAGCTTTCTTT. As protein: CASRKGDTEAFF.

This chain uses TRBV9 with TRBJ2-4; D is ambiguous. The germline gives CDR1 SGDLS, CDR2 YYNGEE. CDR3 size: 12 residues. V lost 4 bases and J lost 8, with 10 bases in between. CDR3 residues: CASSPGLDIQYF. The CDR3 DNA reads TGTGCCAGCAGCCCGGGTTTGGACATTCAGTACTTC.

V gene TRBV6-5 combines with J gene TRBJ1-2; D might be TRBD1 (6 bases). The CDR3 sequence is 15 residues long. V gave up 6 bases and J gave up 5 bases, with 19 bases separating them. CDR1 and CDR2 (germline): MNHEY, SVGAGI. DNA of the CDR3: TGTGCCAGCAGCCTAGATGGGGTCAGGGGTTATGGCTACACCTTC. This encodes CASSLDGVRGYGYTF.